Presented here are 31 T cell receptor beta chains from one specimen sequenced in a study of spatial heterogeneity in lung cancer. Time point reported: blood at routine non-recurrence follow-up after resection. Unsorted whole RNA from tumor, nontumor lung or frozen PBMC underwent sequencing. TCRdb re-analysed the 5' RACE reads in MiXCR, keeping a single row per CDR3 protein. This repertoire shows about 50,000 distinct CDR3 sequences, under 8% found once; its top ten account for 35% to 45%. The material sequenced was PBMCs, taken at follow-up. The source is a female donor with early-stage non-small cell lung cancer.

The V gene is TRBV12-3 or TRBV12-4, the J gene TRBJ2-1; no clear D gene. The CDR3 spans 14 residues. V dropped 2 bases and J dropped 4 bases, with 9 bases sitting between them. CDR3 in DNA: TGTGCCAGCAGTTTAAATCGCCAGTACAATGAGCAGTTCTTC. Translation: CASSLNRQYNEQFF.

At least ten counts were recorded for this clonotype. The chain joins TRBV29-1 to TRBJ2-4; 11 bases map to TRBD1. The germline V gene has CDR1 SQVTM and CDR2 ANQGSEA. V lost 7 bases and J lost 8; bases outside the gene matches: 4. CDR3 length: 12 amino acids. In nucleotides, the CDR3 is TGCAGCGCGGGACAGGGGGACGACATTCAGTACTTC. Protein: CSAGQGDDIQYF.

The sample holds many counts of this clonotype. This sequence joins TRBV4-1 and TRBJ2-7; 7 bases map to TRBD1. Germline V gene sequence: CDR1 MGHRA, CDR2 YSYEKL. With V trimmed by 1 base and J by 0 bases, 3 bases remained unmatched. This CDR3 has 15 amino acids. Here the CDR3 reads CASSQAGQSSYEQYF. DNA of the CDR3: TGCGCCAGCAGCCAAGCGGGACAGAGCTCCTACGAGCAGTACTTC.

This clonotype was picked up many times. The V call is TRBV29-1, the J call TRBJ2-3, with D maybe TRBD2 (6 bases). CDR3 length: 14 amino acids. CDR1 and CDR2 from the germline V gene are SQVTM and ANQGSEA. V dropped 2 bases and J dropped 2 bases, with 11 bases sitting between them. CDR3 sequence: CSVEPSDTTDTQYF. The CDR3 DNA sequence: TGCAGCGTTGAACCTAGCGACACCACAGATACGCAGTATTTT.

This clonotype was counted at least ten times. CDR3 sequence (DNA): TGTGCCAGCAGCTTAGACACACGGAGCTCCTACGAGCAGTACTTC. It translates to CASSLDTRSSYEQYF. V gene TRBV7-2 combines with J gene TRBJ2-7; no definite D call. V lost 1 base to trimming and J lost 0 bases, with 10 bases between them. The germline V gene encodes CDR1 SGHTA and CDR2 FQGNSA. This CDR3 has 15 residues.

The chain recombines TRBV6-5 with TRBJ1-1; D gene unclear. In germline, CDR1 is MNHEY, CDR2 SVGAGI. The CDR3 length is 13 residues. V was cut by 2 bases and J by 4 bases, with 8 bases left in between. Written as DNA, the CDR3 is TGTGCCAGCAGTTACGGAACGGTCACTGAAGCTTTCTTT. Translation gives CASSYGTVTEAFF.

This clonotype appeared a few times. DNA for the CDR3: TGTGCCAGCAGCGCCGTGGTTCCCGGGGAGCTGTTTTTT. Amino acids: CASSAVVPGELFF. The chain joins TRBV7-3 to TRBJ2-2; D is ambiguous. The germline gives CDR1 SGHTA, CDR2 FQGTGA. The CDR3 loop spans 13 amino acids. Between the trimmed V and J ends, which lost 5 bases and 6 bases, there was a span of 10 bases.

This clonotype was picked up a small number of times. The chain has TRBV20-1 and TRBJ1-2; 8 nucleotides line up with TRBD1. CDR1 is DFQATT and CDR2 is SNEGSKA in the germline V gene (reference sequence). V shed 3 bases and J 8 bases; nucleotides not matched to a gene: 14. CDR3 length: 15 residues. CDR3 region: CSARPGQVTSPGYTF. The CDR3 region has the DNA TGCAGTGCTAGGCCGGGACAGGTGACATCCCCAGGCTACACCTTC.

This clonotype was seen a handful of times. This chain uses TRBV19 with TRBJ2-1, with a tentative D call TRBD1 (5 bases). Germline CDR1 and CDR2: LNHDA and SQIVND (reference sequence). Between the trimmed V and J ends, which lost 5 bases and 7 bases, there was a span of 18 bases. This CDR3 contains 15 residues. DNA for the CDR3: TGTGCCAGTAGTTCTAAGGGGTTATCGAAGAATGAGCAGTTCTTC. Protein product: CASSSKGLSKNEQFF.

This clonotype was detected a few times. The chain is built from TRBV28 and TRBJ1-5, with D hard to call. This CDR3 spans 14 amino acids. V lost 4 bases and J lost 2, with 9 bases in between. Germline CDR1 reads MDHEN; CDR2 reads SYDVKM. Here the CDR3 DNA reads TGTGCCAGCAGTTCCGGTGGTGGCAATCAGCCCCAGCATTTT. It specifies CASSSGGGNQPQHF. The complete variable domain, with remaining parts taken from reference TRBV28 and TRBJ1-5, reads DVKVTQSSRYLVKRTGEKVFLECVQDMDHENMFWYRQDPGLGLRLIYFSYDVKMKEKGDIPEGYSVSREKKERFSLILESASTNQTSMYLCASSSGGGNQPQHFGDGTRLSIL.

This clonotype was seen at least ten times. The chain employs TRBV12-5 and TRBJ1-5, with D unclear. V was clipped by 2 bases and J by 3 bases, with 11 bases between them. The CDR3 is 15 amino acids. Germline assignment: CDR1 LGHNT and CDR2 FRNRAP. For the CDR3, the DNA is TGTGCTAGTGGTTTGAGAAGCCAGCTCAATCAGCCCCAGCATTTT. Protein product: CASGLRSQLNQPQHF.

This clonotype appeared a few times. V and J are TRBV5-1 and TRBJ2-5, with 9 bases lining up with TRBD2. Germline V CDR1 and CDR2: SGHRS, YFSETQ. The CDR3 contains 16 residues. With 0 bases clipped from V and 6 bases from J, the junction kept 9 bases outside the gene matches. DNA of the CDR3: TGCGCCAGCAGCTTGGAAGTAGGCGGGGGGGCGCAGACCCAGTACTTC. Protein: CASSLEVGGGAQTQYF.

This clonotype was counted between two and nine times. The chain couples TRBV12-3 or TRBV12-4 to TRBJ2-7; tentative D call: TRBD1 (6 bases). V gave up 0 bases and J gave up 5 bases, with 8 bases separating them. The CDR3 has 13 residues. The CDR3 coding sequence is TGTGCCAGCAGTTTAGCAGGGGGACACGAGCAGTACTTC. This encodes CASSLAGGHEQYF.

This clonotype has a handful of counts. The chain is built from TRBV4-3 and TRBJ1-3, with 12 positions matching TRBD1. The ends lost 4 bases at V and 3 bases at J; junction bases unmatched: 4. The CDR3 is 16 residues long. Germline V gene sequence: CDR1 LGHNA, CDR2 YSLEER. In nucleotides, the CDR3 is TGCGCCAGCAGCCGGGGACAGGGGGCTGGTGGAAACACCATATATTTT. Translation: CASSRGQGAGGNTIYF.

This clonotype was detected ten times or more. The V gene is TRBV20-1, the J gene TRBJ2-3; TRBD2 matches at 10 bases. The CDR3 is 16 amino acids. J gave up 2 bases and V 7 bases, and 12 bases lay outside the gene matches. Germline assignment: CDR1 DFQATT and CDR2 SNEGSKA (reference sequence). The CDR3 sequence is CSVWLAGAEFTDTQYF. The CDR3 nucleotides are TGCAGTGTTTGGCTAGCGGGGGCGGAATTCACAGATACGCAGTATTTT.

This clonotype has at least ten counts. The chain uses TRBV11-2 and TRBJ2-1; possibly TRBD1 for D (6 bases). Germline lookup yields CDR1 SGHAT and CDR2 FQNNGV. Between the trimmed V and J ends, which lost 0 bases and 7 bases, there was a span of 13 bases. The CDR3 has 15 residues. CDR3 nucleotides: TGTGCCAGCAGCTTAGACCACCACCAGGGGAATGAGCAGTTCTTC. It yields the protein CASSLDHHQGNEQFF.

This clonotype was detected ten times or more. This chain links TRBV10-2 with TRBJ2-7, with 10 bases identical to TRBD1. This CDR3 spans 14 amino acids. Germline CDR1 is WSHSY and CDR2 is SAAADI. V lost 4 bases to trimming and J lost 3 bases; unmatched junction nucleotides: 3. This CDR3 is CASSAGTGDYEQYF. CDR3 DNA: TGCGCCAGCAGTGCTGGGACAGGGGACTACGAGCAGTACTTC.

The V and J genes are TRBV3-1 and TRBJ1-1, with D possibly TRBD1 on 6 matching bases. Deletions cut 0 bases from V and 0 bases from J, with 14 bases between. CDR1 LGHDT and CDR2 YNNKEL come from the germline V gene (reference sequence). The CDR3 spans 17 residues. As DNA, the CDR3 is TGTGCCAGCAGCCAAGATCCAGGGCAGGGGTTGAACACTGAAGCTTTCTTT. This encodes CASSQDPGQGLNTEAFF.

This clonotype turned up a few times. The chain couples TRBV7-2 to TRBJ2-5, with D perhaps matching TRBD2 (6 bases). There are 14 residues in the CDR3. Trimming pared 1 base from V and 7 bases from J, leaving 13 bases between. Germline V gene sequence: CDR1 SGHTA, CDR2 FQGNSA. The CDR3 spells CASSLGGLIGTQYF. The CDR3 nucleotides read TGTGCCAGCAGCTTAGGGGGACTTATAGGGACCCAGTACTTC.

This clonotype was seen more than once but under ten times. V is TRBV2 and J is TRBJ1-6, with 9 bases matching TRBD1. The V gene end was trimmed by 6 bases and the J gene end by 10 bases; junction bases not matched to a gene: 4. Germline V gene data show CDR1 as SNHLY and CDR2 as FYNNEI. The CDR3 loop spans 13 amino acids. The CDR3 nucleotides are TGTGCCAGCAGCGACAGGGGGAACTCACCCCTCCACTTT. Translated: CASSDRGNSPLHF.

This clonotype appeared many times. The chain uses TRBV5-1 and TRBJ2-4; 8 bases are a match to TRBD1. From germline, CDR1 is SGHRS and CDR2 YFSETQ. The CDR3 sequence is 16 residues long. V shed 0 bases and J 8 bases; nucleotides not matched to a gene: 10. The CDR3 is CASSLDDRGSADIQYF. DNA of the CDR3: TGCGCCAGCAGCTTGGATGACAGGGGAAGTGCAGACATTCAGTACTTC.

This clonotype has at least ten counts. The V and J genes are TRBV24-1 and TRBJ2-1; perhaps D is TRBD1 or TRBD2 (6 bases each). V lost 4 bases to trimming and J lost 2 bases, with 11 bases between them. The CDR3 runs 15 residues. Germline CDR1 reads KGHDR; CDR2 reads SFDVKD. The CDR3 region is CATSDPGATYNEQFF. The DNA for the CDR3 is TGTGCCACCAGTGACCCGGGGGCCACCTACAATGAGCAGTTCTTC.

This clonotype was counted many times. The CDR3 region is CASSMMEVEAFF. CDR3 DNA: TGTGCCAGCAGTATGATGGAGGTAGAGGCTTTCTTT. The rearrangement links TRBV2 to TRBJ1-1; D uncertain. CDR1 and CDR2 from the germline V gene are SNHLY and FYNNEI. Trimming shortened V by 5 bases and J by 11 bases, and 15 bases separated the two germline ends. This CDR3 comprises 12 residues.

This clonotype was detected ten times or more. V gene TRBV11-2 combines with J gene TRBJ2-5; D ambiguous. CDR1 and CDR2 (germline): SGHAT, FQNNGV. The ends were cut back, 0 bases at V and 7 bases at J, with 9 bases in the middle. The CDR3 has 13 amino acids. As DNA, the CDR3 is TGTGCCAGCAGCTTAGATGGCCCTAGGACCCAGTACTTC. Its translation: CASSLDGPRTQYF. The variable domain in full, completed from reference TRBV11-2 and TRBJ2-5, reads EAGVAQSPRYKIIEKRQSVAFWCNPISGHATLYWYQQILGQGPKLLIQFQNNGVVDDSQLPKDRFSAERLKGVDSTLKIQPAKLEDSAVYLCASSLDGPRTQYFGPGTRLLVL.

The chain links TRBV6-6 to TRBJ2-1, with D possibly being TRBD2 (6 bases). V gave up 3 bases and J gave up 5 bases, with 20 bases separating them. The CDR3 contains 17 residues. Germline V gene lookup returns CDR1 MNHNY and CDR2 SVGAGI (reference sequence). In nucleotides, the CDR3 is TGTGCCAGCAGTTATCGTGGGGGAGGAATTAGTGACAATGAGCAGTTCTTC. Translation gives CASSYRGGGISDNEQFF.

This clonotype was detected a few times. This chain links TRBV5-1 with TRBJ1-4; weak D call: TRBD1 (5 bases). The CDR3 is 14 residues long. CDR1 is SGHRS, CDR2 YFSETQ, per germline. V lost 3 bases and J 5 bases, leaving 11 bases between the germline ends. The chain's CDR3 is CASSYDSANEKLFF. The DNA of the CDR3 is TGCGCCAGCAGCTATGACAGTGCAAATGAAAAACTGTTTTTT.

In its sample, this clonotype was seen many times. The CDR3 is CAISAGTGASGANVLTF. The CDR3 coding sequence is TGTGCCATCAGTGCCGGGACAGGGGCCTCTGGGGCCAACGTCCTGACTTTC. J is TRBJ2-6 and V is TRBV10-3, with 10 bases identical to TRBD1. Looked up from germline, CDR1 is ENHRY and CDR2 is SYGVKD. Losses at the gene ends were 4 bases for V and 0 bases for J; bases not matched to a gene: 3. The CDR3 length is 17 residues.

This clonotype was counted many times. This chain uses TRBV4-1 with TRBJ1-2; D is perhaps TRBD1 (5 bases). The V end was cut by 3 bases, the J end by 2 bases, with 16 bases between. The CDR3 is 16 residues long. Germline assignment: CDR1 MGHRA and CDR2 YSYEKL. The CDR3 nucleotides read TGCGCCAGCAGCCAGGTCTTTGTACAGGTCAACTATGGCTACACCTTC. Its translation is CASSQVFVQVNYGYTF.

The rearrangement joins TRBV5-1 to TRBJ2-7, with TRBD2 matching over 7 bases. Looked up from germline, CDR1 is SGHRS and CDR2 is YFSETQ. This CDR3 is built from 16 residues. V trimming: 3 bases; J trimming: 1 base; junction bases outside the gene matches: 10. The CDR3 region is CASSWDWGGGSYEQYF. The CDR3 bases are TGCGCCAGCAGCTGGGACTGGGGCGGGGGATCCTACGAGCAGTACTTC.

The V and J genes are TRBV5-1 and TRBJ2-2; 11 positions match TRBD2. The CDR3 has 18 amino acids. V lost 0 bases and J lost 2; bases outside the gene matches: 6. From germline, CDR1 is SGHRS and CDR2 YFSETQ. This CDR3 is CASSLEPLAGGNTGELFF. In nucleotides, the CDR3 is TGCGCCAGCAGCTTGGAACCCCTAGCGGGGGGCAACACCGGGGAGCTGTTTTTT.

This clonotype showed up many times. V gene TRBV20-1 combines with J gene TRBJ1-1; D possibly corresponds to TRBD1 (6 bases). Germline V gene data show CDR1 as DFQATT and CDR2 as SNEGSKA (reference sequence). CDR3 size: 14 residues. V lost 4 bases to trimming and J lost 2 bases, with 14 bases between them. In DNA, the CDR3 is TGCAGTGCTATAGGCGACAGGTCAAACACTGAAGCTTTCTTT. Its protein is CSAIGDRSNTEAFF.